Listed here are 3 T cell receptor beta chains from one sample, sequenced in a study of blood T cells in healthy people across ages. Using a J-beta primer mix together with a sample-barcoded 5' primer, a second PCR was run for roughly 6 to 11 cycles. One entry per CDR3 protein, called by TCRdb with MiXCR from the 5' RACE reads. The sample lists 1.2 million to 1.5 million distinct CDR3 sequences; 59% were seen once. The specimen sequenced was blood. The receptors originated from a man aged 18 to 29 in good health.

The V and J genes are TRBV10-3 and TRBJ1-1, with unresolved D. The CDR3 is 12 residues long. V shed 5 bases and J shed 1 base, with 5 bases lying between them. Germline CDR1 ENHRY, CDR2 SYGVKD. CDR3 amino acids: CAISSQNTEAFF. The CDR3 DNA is TGTGCCATCAGTAGTCAGAACACTGAAGCTTTCTTT.

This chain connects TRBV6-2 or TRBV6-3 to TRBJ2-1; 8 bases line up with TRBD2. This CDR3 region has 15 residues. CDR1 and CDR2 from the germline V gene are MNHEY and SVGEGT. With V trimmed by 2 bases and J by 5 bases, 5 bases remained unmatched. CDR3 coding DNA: TGTGCCAGCAGTTACCTCCTAGCGGGCAACAATGAGCAGTTCTTC. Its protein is CASSYLLAGNNEQFF.

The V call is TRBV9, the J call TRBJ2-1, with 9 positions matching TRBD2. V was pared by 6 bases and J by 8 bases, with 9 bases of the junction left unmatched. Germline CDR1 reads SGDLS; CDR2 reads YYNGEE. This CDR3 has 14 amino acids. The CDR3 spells CASTVAGGPYEQFF. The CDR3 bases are TGTGCCAGCACCGTTGCGGGAGGGCCCTATGAGCAGTTCTTC.